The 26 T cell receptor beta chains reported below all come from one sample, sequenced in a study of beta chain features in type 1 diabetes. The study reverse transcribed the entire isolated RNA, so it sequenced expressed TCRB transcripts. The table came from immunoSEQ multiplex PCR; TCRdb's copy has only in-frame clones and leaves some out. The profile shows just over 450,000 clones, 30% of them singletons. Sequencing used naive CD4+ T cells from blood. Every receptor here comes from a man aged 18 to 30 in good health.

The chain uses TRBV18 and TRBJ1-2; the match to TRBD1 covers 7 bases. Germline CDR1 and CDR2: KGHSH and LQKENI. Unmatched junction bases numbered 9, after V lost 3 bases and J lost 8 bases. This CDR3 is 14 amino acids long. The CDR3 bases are TGTGCCAGCTCACCTCCGACAGGGTCGTTCGGCTACACCTTC. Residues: CASSPPTGSFGYTF.

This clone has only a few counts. In DNA form, the CDR3 reads TGTGCCAGCAGCCGGACTGCCTCGGAGACCCAGTACTTC. Its protein product is CASSRTASETQYF. The genes are TRBV7-2 and TRBJ2-5; D possibly corresponds to TRBD2 (5 bases). The CDR3 covers 13 residues. Germline CDR1 SGHTA, CDR2 FQGNSA. V shed 5 bases and J shed 5 bases, with 12 bases lying between them. Full variable domain (outside the CDR3, taken from reference TRBV7-2 and TRBJ2-5): GAGVSQSPSNKVTEKGKDVELRCDPISGHTALYWYRQSLGQGLEFLIYFQGNSAPDKSGLPSDRFSAERTGGSVSTLTIQRTQQEDSAVYLCASSRTASETQYFGPGTRLLVL.

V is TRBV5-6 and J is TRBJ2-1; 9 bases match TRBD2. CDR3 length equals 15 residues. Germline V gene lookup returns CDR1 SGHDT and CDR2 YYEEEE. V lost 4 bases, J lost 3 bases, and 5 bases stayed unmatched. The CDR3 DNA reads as TGTGCCAGCAGCCCACGTAGCGGGAGCTACAATGAGCAGTTCTTC. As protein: CASSPRSGSYNEQFF.

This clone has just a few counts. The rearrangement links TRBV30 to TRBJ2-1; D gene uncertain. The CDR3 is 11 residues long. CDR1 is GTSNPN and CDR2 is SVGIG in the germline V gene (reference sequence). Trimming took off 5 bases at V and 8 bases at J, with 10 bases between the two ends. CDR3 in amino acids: CAWVLYDEQFF. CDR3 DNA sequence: TGTGCCTGGGTCTTGTACGATGAGCAGTTCTTC.

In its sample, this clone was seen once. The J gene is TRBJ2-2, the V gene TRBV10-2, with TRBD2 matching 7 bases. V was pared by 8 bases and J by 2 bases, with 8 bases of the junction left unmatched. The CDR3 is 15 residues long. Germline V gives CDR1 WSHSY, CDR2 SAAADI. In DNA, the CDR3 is TGCGCCAGCTTAGCGGGCGTATACAACACCGGGGAGCTGTTTTTT. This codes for CASLAGVYNTGELFF.

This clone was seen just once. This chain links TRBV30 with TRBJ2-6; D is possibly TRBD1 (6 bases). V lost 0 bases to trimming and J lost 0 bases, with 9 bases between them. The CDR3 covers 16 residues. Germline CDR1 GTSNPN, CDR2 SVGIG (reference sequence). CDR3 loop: CAWSVLGGSGANVLTF. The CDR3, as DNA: TGTGCCTGGAGTGTCCTAGGGGGCTCTGGGGCCAACGTCCTGACTTTC.

This chain's CDR3 is CSATYSETQYF. CDR3 bases: TGCAGTGCTACTTACTCAGAGACCCAGTACTTC. The V call is TRBV20-1, the J call TRBJ2-5; no reliable D call. V gave up 4 bases and J gave up 4 bases, with 7 bases separating them. CDR3 size: 11 residues. CDR1 DFQATT and CDR2 SNEGSKA come from the germline V gene (reference sequence).

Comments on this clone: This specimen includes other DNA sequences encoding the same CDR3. CDR3 DNA: TGTGCCTGGAGAAGAAGCTCCTACAATGAGCAGTTCTTC. Its translation is CAWRRSSYNEQFF. The rearrangement uses TRBV30 and TRBJ2-1; D unclear. The ends were cut back, 3 bases at V and 0 bases at J, with 6 bases in the middle. This CDR3 has 13 residues. Germline CDR1 is GTSNPN and CDR2 is SVGIG (reference sequence).

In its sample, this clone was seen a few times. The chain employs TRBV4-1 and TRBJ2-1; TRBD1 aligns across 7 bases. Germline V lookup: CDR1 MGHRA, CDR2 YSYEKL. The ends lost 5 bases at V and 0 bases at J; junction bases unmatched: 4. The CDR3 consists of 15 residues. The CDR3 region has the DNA TGCGCCAGCAGCACACAGGGGAGCTCCTACAATGAGCAGTTCTTC. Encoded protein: CASSTQGSSYNEQFF.

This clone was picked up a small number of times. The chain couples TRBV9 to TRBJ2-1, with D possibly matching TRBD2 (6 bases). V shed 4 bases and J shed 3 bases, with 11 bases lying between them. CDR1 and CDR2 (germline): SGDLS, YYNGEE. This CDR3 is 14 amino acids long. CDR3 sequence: CASSRGSGYNEQFF. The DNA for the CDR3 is TGTGCCAGCAGCCGGGGTAGCGGCTACAATGAGCAGTTCTTC. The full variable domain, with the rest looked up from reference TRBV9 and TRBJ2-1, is DSGVTQTPKHLITATGQRVTLRCSPRSGDLSVYWYQQSLDQGLQFLIQYYNGEERAKGNILERFSAQQFPDLHSELNLSSLELGDSALYFCASSRGSGYNEQFFGPGTRLTVL.

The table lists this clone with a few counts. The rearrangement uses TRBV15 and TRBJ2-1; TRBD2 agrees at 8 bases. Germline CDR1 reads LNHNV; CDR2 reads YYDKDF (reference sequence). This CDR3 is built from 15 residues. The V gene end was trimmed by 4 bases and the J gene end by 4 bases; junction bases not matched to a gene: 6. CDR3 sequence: CATSTGGYYYNEQFF. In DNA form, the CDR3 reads TGTGCCACCAGCACGGGAGGGTACTATTACAATGAGCAGTTCTTC.

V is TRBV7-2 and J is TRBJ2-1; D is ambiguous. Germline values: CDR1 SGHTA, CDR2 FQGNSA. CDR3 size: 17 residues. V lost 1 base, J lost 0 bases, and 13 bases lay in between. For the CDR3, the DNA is TGTGCCAGCAGCTTAGTCCCAGAGCGATACTCCTACAATGAGCAGTTCTTC. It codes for CASSLVPERYSYNEQFF.

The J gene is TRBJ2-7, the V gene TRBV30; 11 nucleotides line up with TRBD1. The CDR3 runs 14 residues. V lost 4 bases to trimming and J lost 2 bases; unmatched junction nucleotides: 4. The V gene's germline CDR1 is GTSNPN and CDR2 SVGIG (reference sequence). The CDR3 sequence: CAWTRDRGTYEQYF. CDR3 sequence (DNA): TGTGCCTGGACCCGGGACAGGGGGACCTACGAGCAGTACTTC.

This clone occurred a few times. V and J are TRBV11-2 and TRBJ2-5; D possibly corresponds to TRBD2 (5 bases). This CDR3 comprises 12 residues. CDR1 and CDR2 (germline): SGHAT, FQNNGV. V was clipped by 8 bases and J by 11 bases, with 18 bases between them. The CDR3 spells CASGKGGSIQYF. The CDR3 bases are TGTGCCAGCGGAAAAGGTGGGAGTATTCAGTACTTC.

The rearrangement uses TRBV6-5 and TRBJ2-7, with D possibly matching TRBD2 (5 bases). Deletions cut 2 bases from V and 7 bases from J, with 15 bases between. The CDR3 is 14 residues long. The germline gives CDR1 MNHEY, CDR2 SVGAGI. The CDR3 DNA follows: TGTGCCAGCAGTTACGATAGGAGGAAAAGGGAGCAGTACTTC. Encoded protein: CASSYDRRKREQYF.

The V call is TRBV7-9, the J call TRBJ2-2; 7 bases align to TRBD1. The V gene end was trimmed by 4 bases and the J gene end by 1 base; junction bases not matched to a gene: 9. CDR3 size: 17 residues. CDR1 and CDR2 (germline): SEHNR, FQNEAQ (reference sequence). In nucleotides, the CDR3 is TGTGCCAGCAGCTCCTTCCCCGGGACAGTGAACACCGGGGAGCTGTTTTTT. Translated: CASSSFPGTVNTGELFF.

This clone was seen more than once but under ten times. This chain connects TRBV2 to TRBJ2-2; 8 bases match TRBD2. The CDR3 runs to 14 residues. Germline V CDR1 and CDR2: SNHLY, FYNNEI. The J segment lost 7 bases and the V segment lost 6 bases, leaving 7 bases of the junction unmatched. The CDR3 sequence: CASRGTSGNGELFF. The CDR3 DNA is TGTGCCAGCAGGGGCACTAGCGGCAACGGGGAGCTGTTTTTT.

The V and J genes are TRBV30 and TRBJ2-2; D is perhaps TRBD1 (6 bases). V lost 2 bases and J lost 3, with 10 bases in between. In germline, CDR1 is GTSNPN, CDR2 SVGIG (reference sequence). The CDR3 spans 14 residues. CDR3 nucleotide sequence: TGTGCCTGGAGTCTAACAGGGTACACCGGGGAGCTGTTTTTT. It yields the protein CAWSLTGYTGELFF.

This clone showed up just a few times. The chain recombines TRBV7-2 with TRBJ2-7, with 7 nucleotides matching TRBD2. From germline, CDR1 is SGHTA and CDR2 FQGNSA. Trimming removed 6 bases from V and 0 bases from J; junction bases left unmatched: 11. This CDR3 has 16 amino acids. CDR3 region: CASRPTAGPNSYEQYF. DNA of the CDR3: TGTGCCAGCAGGCCGACAGCGGGACCAAACTCCTACGAGCAGTACTTC.

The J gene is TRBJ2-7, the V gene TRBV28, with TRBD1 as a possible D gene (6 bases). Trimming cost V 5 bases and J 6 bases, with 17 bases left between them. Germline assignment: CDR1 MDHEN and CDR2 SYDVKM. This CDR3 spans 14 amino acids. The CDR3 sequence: CASSVHTGYAEQYF. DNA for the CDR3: TGTGCCAGCAGTGTGCATACAGGGTATGCCGAGCAGTACTTC.

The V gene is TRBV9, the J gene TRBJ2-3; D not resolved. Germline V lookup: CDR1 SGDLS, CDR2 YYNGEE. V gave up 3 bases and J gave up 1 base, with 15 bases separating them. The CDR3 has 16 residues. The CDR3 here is CASSGPGRRGTDTQYF. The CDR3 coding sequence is TGTGCCAGCAGCGGACCGGGCCGAAGAGGCACAGATACGCAGTATTTT.

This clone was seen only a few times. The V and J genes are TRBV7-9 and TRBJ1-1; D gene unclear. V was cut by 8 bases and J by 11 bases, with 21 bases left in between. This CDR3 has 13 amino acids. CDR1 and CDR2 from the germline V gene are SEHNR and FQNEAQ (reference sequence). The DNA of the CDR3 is TGTGCCAGCTCGTGGGTCGCAGGTCTCTCTGCTTTCTTT. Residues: CASSWVAGLSAFF.

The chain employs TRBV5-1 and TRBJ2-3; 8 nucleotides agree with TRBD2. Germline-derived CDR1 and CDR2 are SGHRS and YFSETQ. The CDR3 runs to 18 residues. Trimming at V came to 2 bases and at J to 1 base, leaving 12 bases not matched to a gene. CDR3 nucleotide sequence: TGCGCCAGCAGCTTAAGCGGGAGCTATCCTTCTGGCACAGATACGCAGTATTTT. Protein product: CASSLSGSYPSGTDTQYF.

For the CDR3, the DNA is TGTGCCAGCAGCTACAGTACAACTAATGAAAAACTGTTTTTT. Translating it yields CASSYSTTNEKLFF. This chain links TRBV7-2 with TRBJ1-4; D not resolved. Germline loops: CDR1 SGHTA, CDR2 FQGNSA. The CDR3 runs to 14 residues. Trimming pared 4 bases from V and 0 bases from J, leaving 6 bases between. Looking up the rest from reference TRBV7-2 and TRBJ1-4 gives the full variable domain: GAGVSQSPSNKVTEKGKDVELRCDPISGHTALYWYRQSLGQGLEFLIYFQGNSAPDKSGLPSDRFSAERTGGSVSTLTIQRTQQEDSAVYLCASSYSTTNEKLFFGSGTQLSVL.

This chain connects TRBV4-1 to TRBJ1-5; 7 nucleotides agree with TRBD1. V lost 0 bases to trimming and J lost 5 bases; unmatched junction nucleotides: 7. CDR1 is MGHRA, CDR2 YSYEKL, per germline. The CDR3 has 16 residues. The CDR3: CASSQEGRGAYQPQHF. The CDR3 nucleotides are TGCGCCAGCAGCCAAGAAGGCAGGGGGGCCTATCAGCCCCAGCATTTT.

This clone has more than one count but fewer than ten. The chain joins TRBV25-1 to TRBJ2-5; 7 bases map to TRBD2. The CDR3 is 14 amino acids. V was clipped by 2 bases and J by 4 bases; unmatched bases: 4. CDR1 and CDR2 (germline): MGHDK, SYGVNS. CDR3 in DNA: TGTGCCAGCAGTGAACTAGCGGTTAGAGAGACCCAGTACTTC. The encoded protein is CASSELAVRETQYF.